This paragraph covers one TCR beta chain sequence. The V end was cut by 5 bases, the J end by 1 base, with 9 bases between. CDR3 length equals 14 residues. Germline-derived CDR1 and CDR2 are SGHRS and YFSETQ. The sample belongs to a study of blood T cell repertoires in COVID-19. On the study more broadly: The samples span acute and convalescent COVID-19 from the United States, Italy and Spain. Sources were T cells, B-cell-depleted T cells, or PBMCs; the material itself was cDNA or gDNA.

Authors' processing steps: Estimates of nucleated cell counts were drawn from the amplification of reference gene primers. Clones were read by immunoSEQ multiplex PCR, and TCRdb kept only the in-frame ones, dropping some. Clone size and V and J calls were adopted from that table, with D and trimming inferred from the DNA. The sample contains fewer than 85,000 clones, roughly 84% of which appear only once. The chain joins TRBV5-1 to TRBJ2-2, with D tentatively TRBD1 (6 bases). This clonotype was obtained from a woman aged 55-69 years with acute or convalescent COVID-19. Sequenced input: peripheral blood. CDR3 region: CASSPGQNTGELFF. CDR3 coding DNA: TGCGCCAGCAGTCCGGGACAGAACACCGGGGAGCTGTTTTTT.